Given below is one T cell receptor beta chain in context. There is no known antigen for this receptor. No much larger clone is present one base from it, and per-base qualities are unavailable. The source of the sample is a study of CD8 T cells in Susac syndrome (dated by TCRdb to between 2018 and 2020). General notes on the study: The study used repertoire sequencing to test whether antigen drove CD8+ T cell activation and differentiation in Susac syndrome.

Trimming removed 4 bases from V and 0 bases from J, leaving 13 bases between the germline ends. The CDR3 runs 15 residues from the cysteine to the phenylalanine. CDR3 DNA only is kept here, 45 bases in frame from base 1. The germline V gene (reference sequence) gives CDR1 as MNHEY and CDR2 as SMNVEV. General study outcomes and caveats: The number of individuals in the TCR sequencing and HLA analysis was acknowledged as relatively small.

Peripheral blood CD8+ and CD4+ T cells from healthy donors, Susac syndrome patients and multiple sclerosis patients were profiled by high-throughput TCR beta sequencing. Healthy donors were included as age- and sex-matched controls. Bulk CD8+ and CD4+ T cells were purified magnetically by negative isolation, whereas CD8+ TEMRA cells were enriched by FACS. Blood was collected in EDTA tubes and processed within 24 hours, with PBMCs isolated through density gradient centrifugation. PBMCs destined for TCR sequencing were cryopreserved in liquid nitrogen and later thawed in a 37 °C water bath. The sorted or isolated CD4+, CD8+ and CD8+ TEMRA cells had a purity of 90% or higher. RNA was extracted with the RNeasy kit and roughly 0.45 to 1 ug was reverse transcribed using random hexamers. TCR beta CDR3 regions were amplified with the immunoSEQ multiplex PCR assay covering 54 Vbeta and 13 Jbeta segments. Bias from PCR amplification was corrected by using a synthetic template baseline for primer optimization and for computational correction. As for the authors' bioinformatics: Only productive sequences were kept, with reads annotated to V, D and J genes according to IMGT and analyzed in immunoSEQ Analyzer. Clonality was computed as one minus Shannon entropy normalized by log2 of the number of productive unique sequences. Public and private clones were assessed among the 100 most prevalent clones of each patient and control. Clones were defined as Susac-specific when absent from the healthy and MS cohorts, from fewer than 1,300 published viral clones and from other ImmuneACCESS disease sequences. TCRdb took the public reads, trimmed them with fastp at Q25, ran MiXCR for clone calling and kept in-frame beta chains. One record per CDR3 amino acid sequence lists the most common genes and DNA. V and J calls and clone size were set by TCRdb, not the authors. The sample records 120,000 to 150,000 distinct CDR3 sequences, 94% of which are singletons. The top ten clonotypes cover over 0.07% of the sample.

The chain uses TRBV27 and TRBJ2-7; the D gene is not confidently resolved. The clonotype comes from a human donor in good health. Sequencing used CD4+ T cells from PBMCs. The nucleotides are TGTGCCAGCAGTTCTTGGGTCCAGAGCTCCTACGAGCAGTACTTC. It specifies CASSSWVQSSYEQYF.